The rows below give T cell receptor beta chains drawn from one sample of a study of molecular identifiers for immune sequencing clone quantification. MiXCR was run by TCRdb on the PCR reads, yielding one entry per CDR3 protein. The data hold over 50,000 distinct CDR3 sequences, with 35% to 40% observed a single time. Sample: naive CD8+ T cells from blood, with Jurkat cell RNA spiked in. These receptor sequences come from a human donor in good health. Some libraries in this study had Jurkat cell RNA spiked in. Each CDR3 is given with its conserved first and last residue. The order of the fields is clone size, J gene, D gene, V gene, CDR3 protein. D genes are given only for firm matches. A row's size may be missing; if present it is once, few, many or a size class.

>-|TRBJ2-2|TRBD1|TRBV20-1
CSARGQGATGELIF
>-|TRBJ2-7|-|TRBV14
CASRHKGAGTDLTYEQYF
>few|TRBJ2-7|-|TRBV19
CASSISRPYEQYF
>-|TRBJ2-7|TRBD2|TRBV7-8
CASRICRGGYEQYF
>-|TRBJ2-1|-|TRBV27
CASSLGLGGYNEQFF
>-|TRBJ2-6|-|TRBV6-5
CACTLTGGNSGANVLTF
>many|TRBJ1-1|-|TRBV12-3/TRBV12-4
CASSPGTEAFF
>-|TRBJ2-1|-|TRBV4-2
CVSSQDRDDEQFF
>-|TRBJ1-5|-|TRBV20-1
CGARDSLEYNSNQPQHF
>few|TRBJ2-7|TRBD1|TRBV7-9
CASSSRDRAYEQYF